Following are 22 T cell receptor beta chains from one sample sequenced in a study of cytomegalovirus exposure and HLA in healthy donors. Primers for the PCR totalled 60 Vbeta and 13 Jbeta. Here immunoSEQ multiplex PCR was the method, and the copy in TCRdb shows in-frame clones only, minus some. This sample has 150,000 to 200,000 clones, with 78% found just once. The material sequenced was PBMCs. Receptors originate from a woman in her 30s in good health and CMV-seropositive.

The chain joins TRBV6-5 to TRBJ2-5; the D gene is possibly TRBD2 (6 bases). V shed 6 bases and J shed 5 bases, with 19 bases lying between them. The CDR3 extends over 15 amino acids. The germline V gene has CDR1 MNHEY and CDR2 SVGAGI. For the CDR3, the DNA is TGTGCCAGCAGAACGACGGACGGGACTTGGGAGACCCAGTACTTC. Translation: CASRTTDGTWETQYF.

CDR3 DNA sequence: TGTGCCAGCAGCCGTAAGACAGGGGGCTATGGCTACACCTTC. Its protein product is CASSRKTGGYGYTF. The chain couples TRBV6-5 to TRBJ1-2; 9 bases agree with TRBD1. The germline V gene has CDR1 MNHEY and CDR2 SVGAGI. This CDR3 region has 14 residues. The V and J ends lost 6 bases and 4 bases, in that order; junction bases with no gene match: 6.

The rearrangement links TRBV7-2 to TRBJ2-7; D is perhaps TRBD1 (6 bases). The V end was cut by 0 bases, the J end by 6 bases, with 12 bases between. Germline CDR1 is SGHTA and CDR2 is FQGNSA. CDR3 length equals 14 residues. The CDR3 sequence: CASSLASGTPEQYF. The CDR3 DNA reads TGTGCCAGCAGCTTAGCGTCCGGGACACCCGAGCAGTACTTC.

This clone was observed a few times. The chain couples TRBV5-6 to TRBJ2-1, with 13 bases matching TRBD2. Germline V CDR1 and CDR2: SGHDT, YYEEEE. V was pared by 2 bases and J by 8 bases, with 7 bases of the junction left unmatched. The CDR3 has 16 amino acids. In nucleotides, the CDR3 is TGTGCCAGCAGCTTACTAGCGGGGGGGCCTTCGGATGAGCAGTTCTTC. Amino acids: CASSLLAGGPSDEQFF.

This clone has just a few counts. The chain links TRBV18 to TRBJ1-5, with D unresolved. V was pared by 6 bases and J by 5 bases, with 14 bases between. Germline V CDR1 and CDR2: KGHSH, LQKENI. This CDR3 spans 14 amino acids. The chain's CDR3 is CASSEGFGDQPQHF. CDR3 bases: TGTGCCAGCTCGGAGGGTTTTGGGGATCAGCCCCAGCATTTT.

The chain employs TRBV15 and TRBJ1-5; tentative D call: TRBD1 (6 bases). The V gene's germline CDR1 is LNHNV and CDR2 YYDKDF (reference sequence). Trimming removed 8 bases from V and 8 bases from J, with 16 bases in between. The CDR3 sequence is 13 residues long. The DNA for the CDR3 is TGTGCCACCGCGAGGGGACACTGGGAGCCCCAGCATTTT. Residues: CATARGHWEPQHF.

This clone has a handful of counts. The chain couples TRBV4-3 to TRBJ2-2, with D possibly matching TRBD2 (7 bases). CDR1 and CDR2 (germline): LGHNA, YSLEER. The CDR3 is made up of 20 amino acids. V was pared by 0 bases and J by 4 bases, with 24 bases between. CDR3 DNA: TGCGCCAGCAGCCAAGAGTTGGCGCGGGGGCCGGGGGGTGGCACCGGGGAGCTGTTTTTT. This codes for CASSQELARGPGGGTGELFF.

This clone was counted only a few times. V and J are TRBV19 and TRBJ2-7; D gene uncertain. This CDR3 has 15 amino acids. Germline CDR1 reads LNHDA; CDR2 reads SQIVND (reference sequence). Trimming left V 5 bases short and J 5 bases short, with 19 bases between. The CDR3 region is CASSPPGGPPHEQYF. The CDR3 nucleotides read TGTGCCAGTAGTCCCCCCGGCGGTCCACCCCACGAGCAGTACTTC. The complete variable domain, with remaining parts taken from reference TRBV19 and TRBJ2-7, reads DGGITQSPKYLFRKEGQNVTLSCEQNLNHDAMYWYRQDPGQGLRLIYYSQIVNDFQKGDIAEGYSVSREKKESFPLTVTSAQKNPTAFYLCASSPPGGPPHEQYFGPGTRLTVT.

The chain carries TRBV14 and TRBJ1-2; 10 bases are shared with TRBD1. This CDR3 has 14 amino acids. Looked up from germline, CDR1 is SGHDN and CDR2 is FVKESK. The ends lost 5 bases at V and 4 bases at J; junction bases unmatched: 4. The CDR3: CASSVDRGIYGYTF. DNA for the CDR3: TGTGCCAGCAGCGTGGACAGGGGGATCTATGGCTACACCTTC.

The chain joins TRBV21-1 to TRBJ1-2; the DNA was not compared with TRBD1, the D call given in the table. TRBV21-1 is a pseudogene locus. This CDR3 has 17 amino acids. CDR3 DNA: TGTGCCAGCAGCAAACCGTTGGGGGACAGAATTTTCTATGGCTACACCTTC. The encoded protein is CASSKPLGDRIFYGYTF.

J is TRBJ2-7 and V is TRBV5-5, with D tentatively TRBD2 (6 bases). This CDR3 is 14 amino acids long. V was trimmed by 3 bases and J by 5 bases, leaving 15 bases between them. Germline lookup yields CDR1 SGHKS and CDR2 YYEKEE (reference sequence). The CDR3 nucleotides are TGTGCCAGCAGCTACCGGGAGCGCCCCCACGAGCAGTACTTC. It encodes CASSYRERPHEQYF.

The CDR3 DNA sequence: TGTGCCAGCAGCTTTTACAGACTAGCGGGAGGTTCTGAGCAGTTCTTC. It yields the protein CASSFYRLAGGSEQFF. The V and J genes are TRBV5-6 and TRBJ2-1; 13 nucleotides match TRBD2. Unmatched junction bases numbered 8, after V lost 2 bases and J lost 9 bases. The germline V gene encodes CDR1 SGHDT and CDR2 YYEEEE. CDR3 size: 16 residues. The complete variable domain, with remaining parts taken from reference TRBV5-6 and TRBJ2-1, reads DAGVTQSPTHLIKTRGQQVTLRCSPKSGHDTVSWYQQALGQGPQFIFQYYEEEERQRGNFPDRFSGHQFPNYSSELNVNALLLGDSALYLCASSFYRLAGGSEQFFGPGTRLTVL.

CDR3 residues: CASSLPDRVNTGELFF. CDR3 DNA: TGTGCCAGCAGTTTACCGGACAGGGTTAACACCGGGGAGCTGTTTTTT. This chain connects TRBV27 to TRBJ2-2; 8 nucleotides line up with TRBD1. V trimming: 2 bases; J trimming: 2 bases; junction bases outside the gene matches: 4. The CDR3 has 16 residues. Germline CDR1 MNHEY, CDR2 SMNVEV (reference sequence).

The chain combines TRBV5-4 with TRBJ2-3; 7 bases map to TRBD1. Trimming took 4 bases from V and 5 from J; bases not matched to a gene: 4. Germline V lookup: CDR1 SGHNT, CDR2 YYREEE (reference sequence). The CDR3 length is 13 residues. This CDR3 reads CASSGTVGDTQYF. The CDR3 bases are TGTGCCAGCAGCGGGACAGTAGGAGATACGCAGTATTTT. Full variable domain (outside the CDR3, taken from reference TRBV5-4 and TRBJ2-3): ETGVTQSPTHLIKTRGQQVTLRCSSQSGHNTVSWYQQALGQGPQFIFQYYREEENGRGNFPPRFSGLQFPNYSSELNVNALELDDSALYLCASSGTVGDTQYFGPGTRLTVL.

The genes are TRBV5-8 and TRBJ1-4; 9 nucleotides line up with TRBD1. The CDR3 runs to 17 residues. The V segment lost 0 bases and the J segment 7 bases; nucleotides outside the gene matches: 10. Germline V gene lookup returns CDR1 SGHTS and CDR2 YDEGEE. CDR3 DNA: TGTGCCAGCAGCTTGGTGATCACCGGGACAGGGTCTGAAAAACTGTTTTTT. Protein sequence: CASSLVITGTGSEKLFF.

This clone was recorded once. The J gene is TRBJ1-2, the V gene TRBV2; D call uncertain. In germline, CDR1 is SNHLY, CDR2 FYNNEI. V was pared by 6 bases and J by 0 bases, with 11 bases between. The length of the CDR3 is 14 residues. The CDR3: CASRVDTTNYGYTF. For the CDR3, the DNA is TGTGCCAGCAGGGTAGACACAACTAACTATGGCTACACCTTC.

V and J are TRBV6-5 and TRBJ2-1, with 7 bases fitting TRBD1. V gave up 2 bases and J gave up 5 bases; unmatched junction bases: 3. This CDR3 has 14 residues. Germline CDR1 reads MNHEY; CDR2 reads SVGAGI. Here the CDR3 reads CASSYRQGDNEQFF. The DNA of the CDR3 is TGTGCCAGCAGTTACAGACAGGGAGACAATGAGCAGTTCTTC.

CDR3 protein: CASSAFPGGEAFF. Written as DNA, the CDR3 is TGTGCCAGCAGCGCCTTCCCGGGAGGTGAAGCTTTCTTT. V and J are TRBV9 and TRBJ1-1; the D is unclear. V lost 3 bases and J 7 bases, leaving 13 bases between the germline ends. The germline CDR1 and CDR2 sequences are SGDLS and YYNGEE. The CDR3 totals 13 residues.

The CDR3 loop reads CASSLRTSREGTQYF. The CDR3 DNA follows: TGTGCCAGCAGCCTGAGGACTAGCCGGGAGGGGACCCAGTACTTC. This rearrangement joins TRBV7-2 to TRBJ2-5; 8 bases agree with TRBD2. Per the germline V gene, CDR1 is SGHTA and CDR2 is FQGNSA. The CDR3 contains 15 residues. Trimming removed 5 bases from V and 7 bases from J; junction bases left unmatched: 12.

This chain joins TRBV15 and TRBJ1-6; a possible D gene is TRBD1 (5 bases). The germline CDR1 and CDR2 sequences are LNHNV and YYDKDF (reference sequence). This CDR3 region has 13 residues. V lost 0 bases and J lost 9, with 6 bases in between. The CDR3, as DNA: TGTGCCACCAGCAGAGACAGGGTTTCACCCCTCCACTTT. Protein sequence: CATSRDRVSPLHF.

The rearrangement uses TRBV9 and TRBJ1-5; 12 bases align to TRBD1. The V and J ends lost 2 bases and 7 bases, in that order; junction bases with no gene match: 4. The V gene's germline CDR1 is SGDLS and CDR2 YYNGEE. This CDR3 has 15 residues. This chain's CDR3 is CASSVGTGGRQPQHF. The DNA of the CDR3 is TGTGCCAGCAGCGTCGGGACAGGGGGCCGACAGCCCCAGCATTTT. Supplemented by reference TRBV9 and TRBJ1-5, the full variable domain reads DSGVTQTPKHLITATGQRVTLRCSPRSGDLSVYWYQQSLDQGLQFLIQYYNGEERAKGNILERFSAQQFPDLHSELNLSSLELGDSALYFCASSVGTGGRQPQHFGDGTRLSIL.

This clone was observed once. This sequence joins TRBV5-1 and TRBJ2-5, with D uncertain. V lost 1 base, J lost 5 bases, and 6 bases lay in between. Per germline, CDR1 SGHRS and CDR2 YFSETQ. The CDR3 is made up of 12 amino acids. CDR3 residues: CASSLPAETQYF. CDR3 nucleotide sequence: TGCGCCAGCAGCTTGCCAGCGGAGACCCAGTACTTC.